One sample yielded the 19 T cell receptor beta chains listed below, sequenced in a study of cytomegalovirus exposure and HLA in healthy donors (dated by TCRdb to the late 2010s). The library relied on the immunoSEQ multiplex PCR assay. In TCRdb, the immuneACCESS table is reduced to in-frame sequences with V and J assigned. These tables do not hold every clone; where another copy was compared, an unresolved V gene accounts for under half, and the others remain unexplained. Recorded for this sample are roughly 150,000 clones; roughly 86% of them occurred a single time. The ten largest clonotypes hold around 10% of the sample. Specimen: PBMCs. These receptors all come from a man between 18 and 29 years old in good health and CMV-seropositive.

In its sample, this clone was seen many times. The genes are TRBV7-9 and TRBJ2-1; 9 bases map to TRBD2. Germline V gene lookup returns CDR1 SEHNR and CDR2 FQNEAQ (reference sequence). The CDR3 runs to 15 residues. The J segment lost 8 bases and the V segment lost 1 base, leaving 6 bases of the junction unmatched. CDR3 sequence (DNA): TGTGCCAGCAGCTTAGTGCGGGGGGGCCTCGATGAGCAGTTCTTC. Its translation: CASSLVRGGLDEQFF.

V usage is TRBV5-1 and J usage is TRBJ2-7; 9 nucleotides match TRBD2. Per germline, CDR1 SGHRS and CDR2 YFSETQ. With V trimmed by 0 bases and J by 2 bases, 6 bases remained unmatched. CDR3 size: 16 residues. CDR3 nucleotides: TGCGCCAGCAGCTTGGGTGGGCTAGCGGGACCCTACGAGCAGTACTTC. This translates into CASSLGGLAGPYEQYF.

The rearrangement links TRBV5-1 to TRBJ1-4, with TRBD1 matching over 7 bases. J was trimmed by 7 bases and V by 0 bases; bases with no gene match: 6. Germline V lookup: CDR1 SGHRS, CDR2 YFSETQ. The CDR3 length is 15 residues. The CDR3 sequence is CASSLGPDRVEKLFF. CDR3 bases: TGCGCCAGCAGCTTGGGCCCCGACAGGGTTGAAAAACTGTTTTTT.

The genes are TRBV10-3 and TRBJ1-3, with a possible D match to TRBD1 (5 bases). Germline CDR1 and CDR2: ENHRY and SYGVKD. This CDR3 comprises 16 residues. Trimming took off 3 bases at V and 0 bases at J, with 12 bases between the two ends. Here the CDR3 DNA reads TGTGCCATCAGTGAAGAGGCAGGACACTCTGGAAACACCATATATTTT. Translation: CAISEEAGHSGNTIYF.

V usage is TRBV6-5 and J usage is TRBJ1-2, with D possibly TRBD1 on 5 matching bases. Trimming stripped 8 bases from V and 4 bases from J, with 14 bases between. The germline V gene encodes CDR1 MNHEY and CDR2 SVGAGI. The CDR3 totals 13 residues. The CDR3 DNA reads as TGTGCCAGCGGACTAGACAGAAGCTATGGCTACACCTTC. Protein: CASGLDRSYGYTF.

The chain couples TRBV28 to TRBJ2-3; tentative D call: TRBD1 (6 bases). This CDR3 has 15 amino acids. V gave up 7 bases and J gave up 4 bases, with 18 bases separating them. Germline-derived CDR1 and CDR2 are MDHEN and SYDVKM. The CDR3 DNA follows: TGTGCCAGCATTATTCGGAGAGGGGGAGCAGATACGCAGTATTTT. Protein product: CASIIRRGGADTQYF. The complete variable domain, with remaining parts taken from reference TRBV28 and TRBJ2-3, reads DVKVTQSSRYLVKRTGEKVFLECVQDMDHENMFWYRQDPGLGLRLIYFSYDVKMKEKGDIPEGYSVSREKKERFSLILESASTNQTSMYLCASIIRRGGADTQYFGPGTRLTVL.

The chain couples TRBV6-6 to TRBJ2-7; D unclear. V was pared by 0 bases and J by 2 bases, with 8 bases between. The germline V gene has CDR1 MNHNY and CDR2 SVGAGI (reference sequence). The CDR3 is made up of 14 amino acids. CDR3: CASSYSHKAYEQYF. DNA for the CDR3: TGTGCCAGCAGTTACTCGCACAAAGCCTACGAGCAGTACTTC.

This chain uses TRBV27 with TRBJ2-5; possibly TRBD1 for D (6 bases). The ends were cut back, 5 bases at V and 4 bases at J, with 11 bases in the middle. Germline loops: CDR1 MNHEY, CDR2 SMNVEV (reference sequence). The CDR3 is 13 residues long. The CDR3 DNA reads TGTGCCAGCAGTACATACAGGGTAGAGACCCAGTACTTC. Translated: CASSTYRVETQYF.

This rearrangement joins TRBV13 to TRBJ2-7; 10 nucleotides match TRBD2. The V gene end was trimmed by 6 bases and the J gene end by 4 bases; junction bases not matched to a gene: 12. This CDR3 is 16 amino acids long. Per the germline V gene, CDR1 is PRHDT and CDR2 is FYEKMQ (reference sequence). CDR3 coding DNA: TGTGCCAGCAGGCGGGCTTCTAGCGGGAGACTGTACGAGCAGTACTTC. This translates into CASRRASSGRLYEQYF. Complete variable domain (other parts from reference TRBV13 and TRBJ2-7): AAGVIQSPRHLIKEKRETATLKCYPIPRHDTVYWYQQGPGQDPQFLISFYEKMQSDKGSIPDRFSAQQFSDYHSELNMSSLELGDSALYFCASRRASSGRLYEQYFGPGTRLTVT.

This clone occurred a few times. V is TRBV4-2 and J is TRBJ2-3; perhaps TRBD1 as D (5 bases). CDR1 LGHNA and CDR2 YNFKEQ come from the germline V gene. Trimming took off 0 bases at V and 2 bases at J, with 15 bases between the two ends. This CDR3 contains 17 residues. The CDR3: CASSQEGPNGPTDTQYF. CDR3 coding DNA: TGTGCCAGCAGCCAAGAGGGGCCGAACGGGCCCACAGATACGCAGTATTTT.

The CDR3 DNA follows: TGTGCCAGCACCGGACAGGGGGTAAACTATGGCTACACCTTC. Protein product: CASTGQGVNYGYTF. The rearrangement links TRBV6-5 to TRBJ1-2, with TRBD1 matching 10 bases. J was trimmed by 2 bases and V by 7 bases; bases with no gene match: 4. The CDR3 runs to 14 residues. The germline gives CDR1 MNHEY, CDR2 SVGAGI.

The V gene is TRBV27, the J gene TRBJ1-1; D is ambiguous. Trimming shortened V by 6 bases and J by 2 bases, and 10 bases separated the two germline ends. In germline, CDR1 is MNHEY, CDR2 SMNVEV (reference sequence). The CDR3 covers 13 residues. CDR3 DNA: TGTGCCAGCAGCCTGACACCCAACACTGAAGCTTTCTTT. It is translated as CASSLTPNTEAFF.

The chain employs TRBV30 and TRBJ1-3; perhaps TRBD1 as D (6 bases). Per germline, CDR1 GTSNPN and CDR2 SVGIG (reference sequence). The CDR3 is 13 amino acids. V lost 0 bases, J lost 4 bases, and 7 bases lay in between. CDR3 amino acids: CAWSVTGGNTIYF. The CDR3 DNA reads TGTGCCTGGAGTGTGACAGGAGGAAACACCATATATTTT.

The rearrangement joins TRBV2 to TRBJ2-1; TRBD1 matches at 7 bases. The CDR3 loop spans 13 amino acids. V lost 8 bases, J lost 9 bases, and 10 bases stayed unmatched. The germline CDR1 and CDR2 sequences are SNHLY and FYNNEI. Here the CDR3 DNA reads TGTGCCAGCGGATCGGGACAGCAGAGTGAGCAGTTCTTC. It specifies CASGSGQQSEQFF.

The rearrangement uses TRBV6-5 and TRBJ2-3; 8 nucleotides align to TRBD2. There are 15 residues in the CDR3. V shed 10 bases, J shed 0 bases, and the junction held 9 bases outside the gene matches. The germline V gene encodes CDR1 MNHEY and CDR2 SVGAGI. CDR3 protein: CATNFGGASTDTQYF. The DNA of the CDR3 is TGTGCCACAAATTTCGGGGGGGCTAGCACAGATACGCAGTATTTT.

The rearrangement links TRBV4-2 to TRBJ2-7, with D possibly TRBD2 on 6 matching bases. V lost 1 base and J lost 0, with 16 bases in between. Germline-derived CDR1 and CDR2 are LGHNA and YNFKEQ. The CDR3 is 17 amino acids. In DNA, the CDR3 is TGTGCCAGCAGCCAAGCTGCCGCGGGGTCCCTCTCCTACGAGCAGTACTTC. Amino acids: CASSQAAAGSLSYEQYF.

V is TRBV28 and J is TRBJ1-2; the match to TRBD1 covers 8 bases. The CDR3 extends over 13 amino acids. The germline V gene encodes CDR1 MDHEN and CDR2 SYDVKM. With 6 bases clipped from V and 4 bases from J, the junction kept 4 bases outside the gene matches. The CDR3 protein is CASSPTGVYGYTF. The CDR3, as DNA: TGTGCCAGCAGCCCGACAGGGGTCTATGGCTACACCTTC.

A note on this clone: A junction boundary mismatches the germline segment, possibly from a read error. The DNA for the CDR3 is TGTGCTAGCAGCTTAGGACCGGGGGATGAGCAGTTCTTC. This sequence encodes CASSLGPGDEQFF. V usage is TRBV7-7 and J usage is TRBJ2-1; tentative D call: TRBD2 (6 bases). The CDR3 extends over 13 amino acids. Germline CDR1 is SSHAT and CDR2 is FNYEAQ (reference sequence).

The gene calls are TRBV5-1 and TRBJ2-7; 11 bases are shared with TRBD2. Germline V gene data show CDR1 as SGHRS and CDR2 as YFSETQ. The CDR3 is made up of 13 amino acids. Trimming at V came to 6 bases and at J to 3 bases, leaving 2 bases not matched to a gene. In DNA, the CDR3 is TGCGCCAGCAAGCTAGCGGGAGGCTACGAGCAGTACTTC. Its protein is CASKLAGGYEQYF.